These T cell receptor beta chains were read from a single sample in a study of identifying expanded T cells in peripheral blood. Generated by immunoSEQ multiplex PCR, the TCRdb table keeps only in-frame clones and is missing some. The table shows some 80,000 clones, with over 85% occurring only once. Material: blood. The receptors stem from a person aged 18 to 69 in good health. Each CDR3 is given with its conserved first and last residue. D genes are given only for firm matches.

d_call: TRBD2
j_call: TRBJ2-3
v_call: TRBV7-3
cdr3_nt: TGTGCCAGCAGCCCCCGGACTAGCGGGGGGGCAGATACGCAGTATTTT
cdr3_aa: CASSPRTSGGADTQYF

d_call: TRBD1
j_call: TRBJ1-5
v_call: TRBV19
cdr3_nt: TGTGCCAGTAGCAATACAGGGGGCAATCAGCCCCAGCATTTT
cdr3_aa: CASSNTGGNQPQHF

d_call: TRBD1
j_call: TRBJ2-3
v_call: TRBV5-1
cdr3_nt: TGCGCCAGCAGCCCGGACAGGTCGGACTCCATAGGGCAGTATTTT
cdr3_aa: CASSPDRSDSIGQYF

d_call: .
j_call: TRBJ2-5
v_call: TRBV7-2
cdr3_nt: TGTGCCAGCAGTTACTCCGACCAGACCCAGTACTTC
cdr3_aa: CASSYSDQTQYF

d_call: TRBD1
j_call: TRBJ2-1
v_call: TRBV19
cdr3_nt: TGTGCCAGTCTGCGACAGGGTGGTGGTGAGCAGTTCTTC
cdr3_aa: CASLRQGGGEQFF

d_call: .
j_call: TRBJ2-2
v_call: TRBV7-9
cdr3_nt: TGTGCCAGCAGCCTAGACCGACCGATGAACACCGGGGAGCTGTTTTTT
cdr3_aa: CASSLDRPMNTGELFF

d_call: .
j_call: TRBJ1-2
v_call: TRBV15
cdr3_nt: TGTGCCACCAGCAGATTGACGGCGAACTATGGCTACACCTTC
cdr3_aa: CATSRLTANYGYTF

d_call: .
j_call: TRBJ2-1
v_call: TRBV6-5
cdr3_nt: TGTGCCAGCAGTTATGACACATCCGCGAACAATGAGCAGTTCTTC
cdr3_aa: CASSYDTSANNEQFF

d_call: TRBD1
j_call: TRBJ2-7
v_call: TRBV4-1
cdr3_nt: TGCGCCAGCAGCCGGGGAGACAGGGATAACTACGAGCAGTACTTC
cdr3_aa: CASSRGDRDNYEQYF

d_call: .
j_call: TRBJ2-5
v_call: TRBV27
cdr3_nt: TGTGCCAGCAGTGTAACAGGGACCGTGCAGCCCCAGTACTTC
cdr3_aa: CASSVTGTVQPQYF

d_call: .
j_call: TRBJ1-4
v_call: TRBV6-1
cdr3_nt: TGTGCCAGCAGTGGATACCCTAATGAAAAACTGTTTTTT
cdr3_aa: CASSGYPNEKLFF

d_call: TRBD1
j_call: TRBJ1-5
v_call: TRBV7-9
cdr3_nt: TGTGCCAGCAGCCCCGGGACAGCCACCAATCAGCCCCAGCATTTT
cdr3_aa: CASSPGTATNQPQHF

d_call: .
j_call: TRBJ1-1
v_call: TRBV4-1
cdr3_nt: TGCGCCAGCAGCCAAGGTGTGACTGAAGCTTTCTTT
cdr3_aa: CASSQGVTEAFF

d_call: .
j_call: TRBJ1-2
v_call: TRBV19
cdr3_nt: TGTGCCAGTAGTCCCAGTAGGGGGAACGACTATGGCTACACCTTC
cdr3_aa: CASSPSRGNDYGYTF

d_call: TRBD1
j_call: TRBJ1-1
v_call: TRBV25-1
cdr3_nt: TGTGCCAGCAGTCCCCGAACGACAGGGCTTACTGAAGCTTTCTTT
cdr3_aa: CASSPRTTGLTEAFF

d_call: .
j_call: TRBJ2-6
v_call: TRBV27
cdr3_nt: TGTGCCAGCAGTTTTTCTGGGGCCAACGTCCTGACTTTC
cdr3_aa: CASSFSGANVLTF

d_call: .
j_call: TRBJ1-2
v_call: TRBV19
cdr3_nt: TGTGCCAGTCGACTCGGACAACACTATGGCTACACCTTC
cdr3_aa: CASRLGQHYGYTF

d_call: .
j_call: TRBJ1-2
v_call: TRBV2
cdr3_nt: TGTGCCAGCCCGCCCCCACCCGGACATTCGTGGGGCTACACCTTC
cdr3_aa: CASPPPPGHSWGYTF

d_call: .
j_call: TRBJ1-1
v_call: TRBV27
cdr3_nt: TGTGCCAGCAGTTTAGGTAGGGGCCAGGCGAACACTGAAGCTTTCTTT
cdr3_aa: CASSLGRGQANTEAFF

d_call: .
j_call: TRBJ1-3
v_call: TRBV6-5
cdr3_nt: TGTGCCAGCAGACACGAGCGGGGGACAGGAAACACCATATATTTT
cdr3_aa: CASRHERGTGNTIYF